The entry below describes one T cell receptor (beta chain). This clonotype has at least ten counts. The specificity of this receptor is unknown. It has no much larger one-base neighbor in the sample; base qualities were not kept. The treatment or condition label on this specimen signifies: allogeneic hematopoietic cell transplantation with graft depleted of TCRalphabeta T cells and CD19 B cells. TCRalphabeta/CD19-depleted allogeneic hematopoietic cell grafts were given to the transplant recipients, all of whom were children. At the junction V is shortened by 2 bases and J by 15 bases; bases outside the gene matches: 13. There are 13 amino acids in the CDR3, from cysteine to phenylalanine inclusive. CDR3 DNA is the only sequence kept; it has 39 bases, read in frame from the first base. CDR1 and CDR2 (SQVTM, ANQGSEA) derive from the germline V gene. These data are taken from a study of T-cell reconstitution after alpha-beta-depleted transplantation in children listed by TCRdb under 2016. For the study in its entirety: The study quantitatively tracked T-cell immune reconstitution after TCRalphabeta/CD19-depleted allogeneic hematopoietic cell transplantation in children using TCR repertoire profiling. Summary of the overall study and its limitations: About two months after transplant, the apparently early recovery of alphabetaT-cell counts reportedly depended on just several hundred clones that had expanded rapidly and came from non-depleted graft cells. The frequencies of hyperexpanded clones fell over the following months, and after one year, T-cell counts and TCRbeta diversity were mostly attributed to newly produced T cells. In some patients, the high TCRbeta diversity seen at day 60 was put down to recipient T cells and intrathymic progenitors that had survived conditioning.

The library was produced with PCR. Sequencer: Illumina HiSeq 2500. TCR libraries were prepared with molecular barcoding, using unique molecular identifiers to normalize TCRbeta repertoire quantification. TCRdb redid the processing of the public reads, applying fastp at Q25 and MiXCR, and retained in-frame beta chains. Each CDR3 protein gets just one entry, which takes the most common genes and DNA from the rows behind it. The sample yields about 600,000 distinct CDR3 sequences; over 10% were counted once. Together, the top ten hold over 2% of the sample. The sample here was PBMCs, mostly from graft donor cells, taken 360 days after TCRalphabeta/CD19-depleted stem cell transplant. The V gene is TRBV29-1 and the J gene is TRBJ2-1; the junction holds 7 bases that match TRBD2. The receptor was isolated from a male patient aged 10 to 17 who had a stem cell transplant for acute myeloid leukemia, so the T cells may come from the graft donor. For the CDR3, the sequence is CSVESPPGGGRFF. The DNA reads as follows: TGCAGCGTTGAATCCCCCCCGGGAGGAGGGAGGTTCTTC.